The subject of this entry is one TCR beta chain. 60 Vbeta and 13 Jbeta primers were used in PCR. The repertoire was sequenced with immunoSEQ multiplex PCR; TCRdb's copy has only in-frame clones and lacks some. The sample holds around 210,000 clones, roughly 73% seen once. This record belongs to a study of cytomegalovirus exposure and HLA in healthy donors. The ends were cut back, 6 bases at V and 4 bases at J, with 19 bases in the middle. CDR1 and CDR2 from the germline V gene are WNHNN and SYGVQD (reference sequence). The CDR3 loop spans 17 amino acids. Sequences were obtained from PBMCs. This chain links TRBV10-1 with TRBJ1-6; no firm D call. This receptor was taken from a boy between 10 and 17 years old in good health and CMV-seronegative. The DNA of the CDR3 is TGCGCCAGCAGCCCCGGTTCGGGAAGAAAATATAATTCACCCCTCCACTTT. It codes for CASSPGSGRKYNSPLHF.